Sequencing of this TCR beta chain was carried out in a study of cytomegalovirus exposure and HLA in healthy donors. PCR used 60 Vbeta primers and 13 Jbeta primers. Data came from immunoSEQ multiplex PCR; TCRdb stores just in-frame clones and leaves some out. This repertoire shows approximately 160,000 clones, roughly three quarters found once; its top ten account for 7.4%. Regarding the study as a whole: According to a later analysis, donors in an Asian-associated ancestry cluster reportedly had fewer N-insertions than the roughly 670-donor mean. Sequencing depth roughly uniform across donors was assumed in presence/absence analyses.

Germline CDR1 LNHDA, CDR2 SQIVND (reference sequence). This CDR3 has 15 amino acids. The V and J ends lost 10 bases and 6 bases, in that order; junction bases with no gene match: 9. About this clone itself: The target antigen is unknown.

The sequenced material came from PBMCs. The V call is TRBV19, the J call TRBJ2-1; 13 nucleotides match TRBD2. The clonotype comes from a male donor in good health and CMV-seropositive. The CDR3 region is CATAKLAGGRNEQFF. In DNA form, the CDR3 reads TGTGCCACCGCCAAACTAGCGGGGGGGCGCAATGAGCAGTTCTTC.